This T cell receptor beta chain was documented in a study of blood T cells in healthy people across ages (dated by TCRdb to the mid-2010s). Study-level background: Template switching captured roughly one uniquely barcoded TCR beta cDNA molecule per two T cells in model experiments. The study analyzed two additional independent replicas of 1 million unique cDNA reads from the same blood draw for two donors, one aged 18 to 30 and one aged 80 or older. To track age-related changes in TCR beta repertoire diversity, the study relied on deep sequencing normalized with unique cDNA molecular identifiers. Four age groups were formed from the donors: young (average around 15 years), middle-aged (approximately 39), aged (roughly 58) and long-lived (more than 75). To avoid experimental bias, donors of different ages were distributed randomly across sequencing lanes.

The donors were roughly 39 Caucasian individuals from Russia, aged roughly 6 to 100 years, who were systemically healthy. Around 10 milliliters of peripheral blood were collected from each donor into EDTA-treated Vacutainer tubes. Ficoll-Paque density-gradient centrifugation was used to isolate PBMCs, with at least 7 million per sample. Trizol reagent was used to extract total RNA from the PBMCs, yielding at least 6 micrograms per sample. Naive CD45RAhigh/CD27high T cell percentages were measured by flow cytometry on a PBMC aliquot from every donor. General study outcomes and caveats: Compared with the aged group, the long-lived group had more naive CD4+ T cells, fewer expanded clones and increased TCR diversity, suggesting age selection. Estimates of total diversity from one million sequenced T cells were regarded as lower bounds and underestimates. Conclusive comparison of naive and antigen-experienced compartments was prevented by the profiling of bulk unsorted PBMCs. Donor CMV infection status was unknown, potentially confounding age-related changes in expanded clonotypes. The percentage of naive T cells measured by flow cytometry correlated strongly with observed TCR beta diversity. Observed TCR beta diversity per million T cells fell roughly linearly with age, and a significant reduction was already apparent by age roughly 40.

The library was generated by 5' RACE. These reads were obtained on an Illumina HiSeq 2500. The second PCR ran for about 6 to 12 cycles and used a J-beta primer mix along with a sample-barcoded 5' primer. A unique molecular identifier was introduced onto each TCR beta cDNA molecule by a template-switch 5' adaptor carrying 12 random nucleotides. At least 2.5 million CDR3-containing paired-end reads were obtained from each sample. The Mint cDNA synthesis kit, primed by a TRBC-specific oligonucleotide, was used to synthesize first-strand cDNA from all RNA. Following uracil-DNA glycosylase treatment, all cDNA underwent a first 18-cycle PCR with the universal primers M1SS and BC2_uni_R. As for how the authors treated the data: For normalization, 1 million high-quality reads, each with a distinct molecular identifier, were randomly selected from each sample. Instead of being binned into consensus sequences, reads with shared molecular identifiers were discarded. MiTCR, run with a Q25 quality threshold and the strictest error-elimination algorithm, handled CDR3 identification, clonotype clustering and error correction. A nonparametric unseen species model with Euler transformation was used to estimate a lower bound on total TCR beta diversity. In-frame beta chains were kept once TCRdb had trimmed the public reads at Q25 with fastp and called clones with MiXCR. Entries are consolidated by CDR3 protein sequence, retaining the most common genes and DNA. The V and J calls come from TCRdb's annotation, not from the publication. For this sample there are approximately 810,000 distinct CDR3 sequences; about 36% appear just once. The top ten clones comprise roughly 13% of the sample.

Trimming costs V 7 bases and J 3 bases, and their ends lie 15 bases apart. CDR1 and CDR2, looked up from the germline V gene, are MNHEY and SVGAGI. The CDR3 runs 14 residues from the cysteine to the phenylalanine. Just CDR3 DNA is preserved here, 42 bases in frame from base 1. With regard to this clonotype: The specificity of this receptor is unknown. Per-base quality was not reported, and no clone a single base away is much larger than it.

This sequence originates from a man younger than 35 in good health. Input material: blood. The chain is assembled from TRBV6-5 and TRBJ1-1, with the identity of the D gene unclear. The DNA sequence is TGTGCCAGCAAGAAGCAGAGGAAGGACACTGAAGCTTTCTTT. This encodes CASKKQRKDTEAFF.